These 26 T cell receptor beta chains originate from one sample sequenced in a study of blood T cell repertoires in COVID-19. Repertoires were generated with immunoSEQ multiplex PCR, while TCRdb's copy carries only in-frame clones and drops some. The sample has hundreds of thousands of clones, 87% seen once. Material for sequencing was PBMCs or T cells enriched from blood (not recorded which). The receptors derive from a woman under 30 who had recovered from COVID-19.

V and J are TRBV14 and TRBJ2-1; TRBD2 is a possible D gene (5 bases). The CDR3 contains 14 residues. Per germline, CDR1 SGHDN and CDR2 FVKESK. The V end was cut by 4 bases, the J end by 5 bases, with 12 bases between. The CDR3 here is CASSRSLADNEQFF. The CDR3 DNA sequence: TGTGCCAGCAGCCGCAGCCTAGCAGACAATGAGCAGTTCTTC.

This clone was found once. The chain carries TRBV30 and TRBJ1-3, with D possibly being TRBD1 (6 bases). The germline V gene encodes CDR1 GTSNPN and CDR2 SVGIG (reference sequence). The V end was cut by 3 bases, the J end by 0 bases, with 12 bases between. The CDR3 contains 15 residues. The CDR3 sequence: CAWSSGAYSGNTIYF. The CDR3 DNA reads as TGTGCCTGGAGCTCAGGGGCTTACTCTGGAAACACCATATATTTT.

The V call is TRBV27, the J call TRBJ1-2, with TRBD1 matching 11 bases. CDR1 and CDR2 from the germline V gene are MNHEY and SMNVEV (reference sequence). The length of the CDR3 is 14 residues. Germline trimming cut 6 bases from V and 3 bases from J; bases unmatched to any gene: 3. The CDR3 reads CASRGTGGYYGYTF. The CDR3 nucleotides are TGTGCCAGCAGGGGGACAGGGGGTTACTATGGCTACACCTTC.

This rearrangement joins TRBV11-2 to TRBJ2-3; possible D gene TRBD1, 5 bases. The CDR3 spans 15 residues. V was trimmed by 5 bases and J by 0 bases, leaving 12 bases between them. The V gene's germline CDR1 is SGHAT and CDR2 FQNNGV. This CDR3 reads CASSRRTTSTDTQYF. The CDR3 DNA sequence: TGTGCCAGCAGCCGAAGGACAACTAGCACAGATACGCAGTATTTT.

The chain has TRBV10-1 and TRBJ2-7, with TRBD2 as a possible D gene (6 bases). The V gene's germline CDR1 is WNHNN and CDR2 SYGVQD (reference sequence). The CDR3 loop spans 16 amino acids. V was shortened by 10 bases and J by 4 bases, with 26 bases between the two germline ends. In nucleotides, the CDR3 is TGCGCCACCCCATTTGTCGTGGTTCGGGAGTGGTACGAGCAGTACTTC. Translating it yields CATPFVVVREWYEQYF.

The CDR3 region is CASSLHAGWTSNQPQHF. As DNA, the CDR3 is TGTGCCAGCAGCTTACATGCGGGTTGGACGAGCAATCAGCCCCAGCATTTT. The rearrangement uses TRBV7-2 and TRBJ1-5; the D is unclear. The V end was cut by 2 bases, the J end by 1 base, with 15 bases between. Germline V gene data show CDR1 as SGHTA and CDR2 as FQGNSA. This CDR3 is 17 amino acids long.

The chain combines TRBV19 with TRBJ1-1; D unclear. The CDR3 is made up of 14 amino acids. Per germline, CDR1 LNHDA and CDR2 SQIVND (reference sequence). The ends were cut back, 0 bases at V and 9 bases at J, with 14 bases in the middle. CDR3 in amino acids: CASSIDLEAGKAFF. DNA for the CDR3: TGTGCCAGTAGTATAGATCTGGAGGCAGGAAAAGCTTTCTTT. Drawing the rest from reference TRBV19 and TRBJ1-1, the complete variable domain is DGGITQSPKYLFRKEGQNVTLSCEQNLNHDAMYWYRQDPGQGLRLIYYSQIVNDFQKGDIAEGYSVSREKKESFPLTVTSAQKNPTAFYLCASSIDLEAGKAFFGQGTRLTVV.

This chain links TRBV7-2 with TRBJ2-4, with TRBD2 matching over 11 bases. CDR3 size: 14 residues. J was trimmed by 9 bases and V by 7 bases; bases with no gene match: 8. The germline gives CDR1 SGHTA, CDR2 FQGNSA. The CDR3, as DNA: TGTGCCAGCAAGCTAGCGGGAGGCTGGGGCATTCAGTACTTC. Its protein product is CASKLAGGWGIQYF. The full variable domain, in which reference TRBV7-2 and TRBJ2-4 provide the parts outside the CDR3, is GAGVSQSPSNKVTEKGKDVELRCDPISGHTALYWYRQSLGQGLEFLIYFQGNSAPDKSGLPSDRFSAERTGGSVSTLTIQRTQQEDSAVYLCASKLAGGWGIQYFGAGTRLSVL.

The rearrangement links TRBV7-9 to TRBJ2-7; D is possibly TRBD1 (6 bases). Germline V gives CDR1 SEHNR, CDR2 FQNEAQ (reference sequence). The CDR3 has 15 residues. V was shortened by 6 bases and J by 4 bases, with 19 bases between the two germline ends. In DNA form, the CDR3 reads TGTGCCAGCAGTTACGATTTCCGGGACACTTACGAGCAGTACTTC. This encodes CASSYDFRDTYEQYF.

The gene calls are TRBV2 and TRBJ1-5, with D tentatively TRBD1 (5 bases). CDR1 and CDR2 (germline): SNHLY, FYNNEI. V was trimmed by 2 bases and J by 2 bases, leaving 22 bases between them. This CDR3 has 19 residues. This chain's CDR3 is CASSESLDRTLAGNQPQHF. The CDR3 DNA is TGTGCCAGCAGTGAATCTTTAGACAGAACACTCGCCGGCAATCAGCCCCAGCATTTT. The whole variable domain, filled in from reference TRBV2 and TRBJ1-5, reads EPEVTQTPSHQVTQMGQEVILRCVPISNHLYFYWYRQILGQKVEFLVSFYNNEISEKSEIFDDQFSVERPDGSNFTLKIRSTKLEDSAMYFCASSESLDRTLAGNQPQHFGDGTRLSIL.

This clone occurred a few times. V gene TRBV7-6 combines with J gene TRBJ2-1, with D hard to call. The germline CDR1 and CDR2 sequences are SGHVS and FNYEAQ. The CDR3 length is 13 residues. V was shortened by 4 bases and J by 6 bases, with 10 bases between the two germline ends. The CDR3 DNA sequence: TGTGCCAGCAGCTCAGAGGTCATCAATGAGCAGTTCTTC. Residues: CASSSEVINEQFF.

CDR3 nucleotide sequence: TGTGCCAGTAGTATATTTGCCGGAGCCAAAAACATTCAGTACTTC. It specifies CASSIFAGAKNIQYF. The V call is TRBV19, the J call TRBJ2-4; D uncertain. The CDR3 runs 15 residues. CDR1 is LNHDA, CDR2 SQIVND, per germline (reference sequence). Deletions cut 2 bases from V and 0 bases from J, with 8 bases between.

With respect to this clone: Within the sample, other DNA sequences also encode this same CDR3. V is TRBV7-2 and J is TRBJ2-7; the match to TRBD1 covers 7 bases. CDR1 and CDR2 (germline): SGHTA, FQGNSA. The CDR3 runs 16 residues. V lost 0 bases and J lost 0; bases outside the gene matches: 5. The chain's CDR3 is CASSLAPGTASYEQYF. CDR3 nucleotides: TGTGCCAGCAGCTTAGCACCCGGGACAGCCTCCTACGAGCAGTACTTC.

This clone was found once. This chain uses TRBV27 with TRBJ2-1; possibly TRBD2 for D (6 bases). Germline V gene data show CDR1 as MNHEY and CDR2 as SMNVEV (reference sequence). V was cut by 2 bases and J by 2 bases, with 10 bases left in between. The CDR3 runs to 15 residues. CDR3 sequence (DNA): TGTGCCAGCAGTTTAGGAGGGCCGACCTACAATGAGCAGTTCTTC. Translating it yields CASSLGGPTYNEQFF.

Worth noting for this clone: Additional DNA sequences in this sample encode the identical CDR3. This rearrangement joins TRBV6-2 or TRBV6-3 to TRBJ1-5, with 7 bases fitting TRBD1. The trim removed 5 bases at V and 3 bases at J, leaving 4 bases unmatched. CDR1 MNHEY and CDR2 SVGEGT come from the germline V gene. This CDR3 has 14 residues. The CDR3 here is CASSGGQHNQPQHF. The CDR3 DNA reads as TGTGCCAGCAGTGGGGGACAGCACAATCAGCCCCAGCATTTT.

A remark on this clone: Other DNA sequences in this specimen translate into the identical CDR3. The chain joins TRBV5-1 to TRBJ1-1; D remains unclear. CDR1 is SGHRS, CDR2 YFSETQ, per germline. This CDR3 has 13 residues. Trimming cost V 0 bases and J 0 bases, with 3 bases left between them. CDR3 in DNA: TGCGCCAGCAGCTTGGTCATGAACACTGAAGCTTTCTTT. Protein product: CASSLVMNTEAFF.

This chain uses TRBV14 with TRBJ2-5; no reliable D call. The CDR3 consists of 13 residues. V lost 1 base to trimming and J lost 5 bases, with 8 bases between them. Germline loops: CDR1 SGHDN, CDR2 FVKESK. CDR3 sequence reads: CASSQGWQETQYF. The CDR3 DNA follows: TGTGCCAGCAGCCAAGGATGGCAGGAGACCCAGTACTTC.

This clone was picked up a small number of times. V is TRBV28 and J is TRBJ2-1; a weak D match, TRBD1 (5 bases). The CDR3 runs to 14 residues. Germline loops: CDR1 MDHEN, CDR2 SYDVKM. The V gene lost 6 bases and the J gene lost 5 bases, with 14 bases spanning the gap. The DNA for the CDR3 is TGTGCCAGCAGCAGATCGGACACTCACAATGAGCAGTTCTTC. Encoded protein: CASSRSDTHNEQFF.

The CDR3 loop reads CASSLMAGTEAFF. The CDR3 bases are TGTGCCAGCAGCTTGATGGCGGGCACTGAAGCTTTCTTT. This chain joins TRBV5-4 and TRBJ1-1; D gene unclear. The germline V gene encodes CDR1 SGHNT and CDR2 YYREEE (reference sequence). Trimming stripped 1 base from V and 4 bases from J, with 8 bases between. The CDR3 loop spans 13 amino acids.

This clone was seen just once. The V gene is TRBV19, the J gene TRBJ2-3, with 7 bases aligning to TRBD1. The V and J ends lost 4 bases and 3 bases, in that order; junction bases with no gene match: 10. From germline, CDR1 is LNHDA and CDR2 SQIVND (reference sequence). This CDR3 region has 16 residues. The CDR3 coding sequence is TGTGCCAGTAGTACGAACCTTGGACAGGTAACAGATACGCAGTATTTT. Translation: CASSTNLGQVTDTQYF.

J is TRBJ1-6 and V is TRBV7-6, with 7 bases that match TRBD1. With V trimmed by 5 bases and J by 3 bases, 4 bases remained unmatched. The CDR3 sequence is 15 residues long. In germline, CDR1 is SGHVS, CDR2 FNYEAQ. CDR3 nucleotide sequence: TGTGCCAGCAGCAGAGGACAGGACTATAATTCACCCCTCCACTTT. Translating gives CASSRGQDYNSPLHF.

The CDR3 DNA reads as TGCGCCAGCAGCCCAATCGGATTGGGAGATGAGCAGTTCTTC. It is translated as CASSPIGLGDEQFF. This rearrangement joins TRBV4-1 to TRBJ2-1, with D maybe TRBD2 (5 bases). Trimming removed 4 bases from V and 8 bases from J, with 15 bases in between. CDR1 and CDR2 (germline): MGHRA, YSYEKL. This CDR3 has 14 amino acids.

A few counts support this clone. This chain uses TRBV13 with TRBJ2-7; 8 bases line up with TRBD2. The CDR3 totals 15 residues. Germline V gene sequence: CDR1 PRHDT, CDR2 FYEKMQ (reference sequence). The V gene end was trimmed by 5 bases and the J gene end by 4 bases; junction bases not matched to a gene: 10. The CDR3 spells CASSLFSSGNYEQYF. The DNA for the CDR3 is TGTGCCAGCAGCCTTTTTAGTAGCGGGAATTACGAGCAGTACTTC.

The chain uses TRBV27 and TRBJ2-7; 11 nucleotides match TRBD2. Unmatched junction bases numbered 9, after V lost 8 bases and J lost 6 bases. The CDR3 length is 14 residues. Germline assignment: CDR1 MNHEY and CDR2 SMNVEV (reference sequence). The CDR3 sequence: CASALTSGKGEQYF. As DNA, the CDR3 is TGTGCCAGCGCATTGACTAGCGGGAAGGGCGAGCAGTACTTC.

The chain joins TRBV7-9 to TRBJ1-6; 7 bases align to TRBD1. CDR3 size: 12 residues. Germline V gives CDR1 SEHNR, CDR2 FQNEAQ (reference sequence). With 5 bases clipped from V and 16 bases from J, the junction kept 8 bases outside the gene matches. The CDR3: CASSGGTDRLHF. For the CDR3, the DNA is TGTGCCAGCAGCGGGGGGACAGATAGACTCCACTTT. Drawing the rest from reference TRBV7-9 and TRBJ1-6, the complete variable domain is DTGVSQNPRHKITKRGQNVTFRCDPISEHNRLYWYRQTLGQGPEFLTYFQNEAQLEKSRLLSDRFSAERPKGSFSTLEIQRTEQGDSAMYLCASSGGTDRLHFGNGTRLTVT.

The count of this clone is one. The V call is TRBV2, the J call TRBJ2-3; TRBD1 is a possible D gene (6 bases). This CDR3 spans 13 amino acids. Trimming removed 10 bases at V and 2 bases at J, with 13 bases between. Germline CDR1 is SNHLY and CDR2 is FYNNEI. The CDR3: CATRQEITDTQYF. The CDR3 DNA is TGTGCCACCCGACAGGAGATCACAGATACGCAGTATTTT.